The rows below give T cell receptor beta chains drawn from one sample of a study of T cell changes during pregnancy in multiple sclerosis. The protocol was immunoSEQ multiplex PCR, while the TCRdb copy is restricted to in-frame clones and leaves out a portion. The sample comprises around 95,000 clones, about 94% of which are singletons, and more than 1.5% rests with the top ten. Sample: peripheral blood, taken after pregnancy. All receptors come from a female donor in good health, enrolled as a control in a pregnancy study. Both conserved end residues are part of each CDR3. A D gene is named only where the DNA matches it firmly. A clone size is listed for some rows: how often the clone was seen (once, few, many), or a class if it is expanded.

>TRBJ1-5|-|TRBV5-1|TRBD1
CASSFLPTGGNQPQHF
TGCGCCAGCAGCTTCCTCCCGACAGGGGGCAATCAGCCCCAGCATTTT
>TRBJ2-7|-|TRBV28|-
CASSPPGGRFEQYF
TGTGCCAGCAGTCCTCCGGGGGGCCGGTTCGAGCAGTACTTC
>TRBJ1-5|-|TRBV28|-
CASSSGESTQPQHF
TGTGCCAGCAGTTCCGGGGAGAGTACCCAGCCCCAGCATTTT
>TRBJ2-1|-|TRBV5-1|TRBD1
CASSLTGTETYNEQFF
TGCGCCAGCAGCTTGACCGGGACAGAAACCTACAATGAGCAGTTCTTC
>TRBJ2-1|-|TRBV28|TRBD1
CASTAGGLDEQFF
TGTGCCAGCACGGCAGGGGGTTTGGATGAGCAGTTCTTC
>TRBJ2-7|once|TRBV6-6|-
CASTKGGSYEQYF
TGTGCCAGCACAAAAGGAGGGTCCTACGAGCAGTACTTC
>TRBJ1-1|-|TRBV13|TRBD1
CASSPQGALEAFF
TGTGCCAGCAGCCCACAGGGGGCTTTGGAAGCTTTCTTT
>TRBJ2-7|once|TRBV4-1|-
CASSQAGLEQYF
TGCGCCAGCAGCCAAGCCGGGTTAGAGCAGTACTTC
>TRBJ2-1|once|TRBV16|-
CASSQGQPDYNEQFF
TGTGCCAGCAGCCAAGGACAGCCAGATTACAATGAGCAGTTCTTC
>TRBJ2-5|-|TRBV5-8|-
CASSLGQGRQETQYF
TGTGCCAGCAGCTTGGGGCAGGGGCGACAAGAGACCCAGTACTTC
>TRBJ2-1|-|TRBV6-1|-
CASSGQIAEQFF
TGTGCCAGCAGTGGGCAAATAGCGGAGCAGTTCTTC
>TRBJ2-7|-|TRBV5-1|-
CASSLTGSSSYEQYF
TGCGCCAGCAGCTTAACAGGGTCTAGCTCCTACGAGCAGTACTTC
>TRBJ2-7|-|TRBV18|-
CASSPDRSSYEQYF
TGTGCCAGCTCACCAGACAGGTCCTCCTACGAGCAGTACTTC
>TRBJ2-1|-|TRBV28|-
CASSLQDWVDEQFF
TGTGCCAGCAGTTTGCAGGACTGGGTCGATGAGCAGTTCTTC
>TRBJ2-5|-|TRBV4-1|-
CASSVGTGQDWTQYF
TGCGCCAGCAGCGTCGGGACTGGCCAAGATTGGACCCAGTACTTC
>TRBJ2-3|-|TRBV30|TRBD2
CAWEKREAAYTQYF
TGTGCCTGGGAGAAGCGGGAGGCCGCGTATACGCAGTATTTT
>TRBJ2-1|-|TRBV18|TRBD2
CASSLSGSSYNEQFF
TGTGCCAGCTCACTTAGCGGGAGCTCCTACAATGAGCAGTTCTTC
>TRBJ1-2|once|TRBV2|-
CASNVFGGAEGYTF
TGTGCCAGCAACGTTTTCGGGGGAGCGGAGGGCTACACCTTC
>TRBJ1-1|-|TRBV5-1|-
CASSFGGAGEAFF
TGCGCCAGCAGCTTTGGAGGGGCCGGTGAAGCTTTCTTT
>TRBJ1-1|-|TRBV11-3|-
CASSLDKGEAFF
TGTGCCAGCAGCTTAGATAAGGGGGAAGCTTTCTTT
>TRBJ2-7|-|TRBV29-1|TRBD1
CSVGDSYEQYF
TGCAGCGTTGGGGACAGCTACGAGCAGTACTTC
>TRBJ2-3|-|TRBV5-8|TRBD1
CASSLGGTGFTDTQYF
TGTGCCAGCAGCTTGGGGGGGACAGGGTTTACAGATACGCAGTATTTT
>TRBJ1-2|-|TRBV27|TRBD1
CASSPRTGSPYGYTF
TGTGCCAGCAGTCCTCGGACAGGGTCCCCCTATGGCTACACCTTC
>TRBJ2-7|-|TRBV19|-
CASSIRSGSNEQYF
TGTGCCAGTAGTATTCGATCGGGGAGTAACGAGCAGTACTTC
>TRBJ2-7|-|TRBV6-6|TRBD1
CASSLPPGQGAREQYF
TGTGCCAGCAGTTTACCCCCGGGACAGGGGGCGAGGGAGCAGTACTTC
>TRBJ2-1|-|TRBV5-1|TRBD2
CASSSLAGSHNEQFF
TGCGCCAGCAGCTCACTAGCGGGATCCCACAATGAGCAGTTCTTC
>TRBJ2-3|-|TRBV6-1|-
CASSFTRDTQYF
TGTGCCAGCAGCTTTACAAGAGATACGCAGTATTTT
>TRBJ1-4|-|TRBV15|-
CATSRVSGRVVEKLFF
TGTGCCACCAGCAGAGTTTCCGGCAGGGTGGTTGAAAAACTGTTTTTT
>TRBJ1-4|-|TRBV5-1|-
CASSLRGLDEKLFF
TGCGCCAGCAGCTTGAGGGGATTAGACGAAAAACTGTTTTTT
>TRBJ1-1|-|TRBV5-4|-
CASSWGLNTEAFF
TGTGCCAGCAGCTGGGGGCTTAACACTGAAGCTTTCTTT
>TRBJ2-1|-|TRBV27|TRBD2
CASSLSRGTSGRGDNEQFF
TGTGCCAGCAGTTTATCCCGAGGGACTAGCGGGAGGGGGGACAATGAGCAGTTCTTC